These 15 T cell receptor beta chains originate from one sample sequenced in a study of cytomegalovirus exposure and HLA in healthy donors. TCRdb keeps only in-frame clones here, not all; method: immunoSEQ multiplex PCR. The repertoire holds about 330,000 clones, with roughly 87% as singletons. Material: PBMCs. These receptors all stem from a woman in her twenties or thirties in good health and CMV-seropositive.

The V gene is TRBV7-6, the J gene TRBJ2-7; D not certain. This CDR3 spans 13 amino acids. V lost 4 bases and J lost 2, with 9 bases in between. Germline V gene data show CDR1 as SGHVS and CDR2 as FNYEAQ. CDR3 DNA sequence: TGTGCCAGCAGCTGGACGGATACCTACGAGCAGTACTTC. Its translation: CASSWTDTYEQYF.

This clone was counted only a few times. The chain carries TRBV6-4 and TRBJ2-1; TRBD2 matches 7 bases. Germline V gives CDR1 MRHNA, CDR2 SNTAGT. This CDR3 region has 11 residues. The ends lost 11 bases at V and 9 bases at J; junction bases unmatched: 7. CDR3 coding DNA: TGTGCCGCCGGGGAGGGGATTGAGCAGTTCTTC. Its protein product is CAAGEGIEQFF.

The chain recombines TRBV5-1 with TRBJ2-3; TRBD1 matches at 7 bases. Trimming cost V 0 bases and J 4 bases; bases outside gene matches: 5. Germline V gene lookup returns CDR1 SGHRS and CDR2 YFSETQ. CDR3 size: 15 residues. As DNA, the CDR3 is TGCGCCAGCAGCTTGGCTCCGGGACAGCCAGATACGCAGTATTTT. It encodes CASSLAPGQPDTQYF.

The V gene is TRBV7-6, the J gene TRBJ1-3; D unclear. CDR1 SGHVS and CDR2 FNYEAQ come from the germline V gene. The CDR3 sequence is 19 residues long. Trimming shortened V by 1 base and J by 0 bases, and 19 bases separated the two germline ends. The CDR3 here is CASSLGGRGVTSSGNTIYF. The CDR3, as DNA: TGTGCCAGCAGCTTAGGAGGACGGGGTGTGACCAGCTCTGGAAACACCATATATTTT. The variable domain in full, completed from reference TRBV7-6 and TRBJ1-3, reads GAGVSQSPRYKVTKRGQDVALRCDPISGHVSLYWYRQALGQGPEFLTYFNYEAQQDKSGLPNDRFSAERPEGSISTLTIQRTEQRDSAMYRCASSLGGRGVTSSGNTIYFGEGSWLTVV.

The chain employs TRBV7-3 and TRBJ2-2; D gene uncertain. Germline CDR1 reads SGHTA; CDR2 reads FQGTGA. With 5 bases removed from V and 0 bases from J, the gap between germline ends came to 7 bases. The CDR3 is made up of 14 amino acids. The CDR3 DNA sequence: TGTGCCAGCAGCCCCGAAGCGAACACCGGGGAGCTGTTTTTT. Its translation is CASSPEANTGELFF.

The V call is TRBV4-3, the J call TRBJ1-2; 11 bases are a match to TRBD1. The V and J ends lost 0 bases and 3 bases, in that order; junction bases with no gene match: 3. The CDR3 is 16 residues long. Germline CDR1 LGHNA, CDR2 YSLEER. CDR3: CASSQDLGQGDYGYTF. The CDR3 nucleotides are TGCGCCAGCAGCCAAGATTTGGGACAGGGGGACTATGGCTACACCTTC.

The chain uses TRBV7-8 and TRBJ2-7; 12 bases agree with TRBD2. V dropped 1 base and J dropped 3; count of bases not matched to a gene: 1. This CDR3 has 15 amino acids. Germline V gene data show CDR1 as SGHVS and CDR2 as FQNEAQ. The CDR3 here is CASSLGLAGVYEQYF. The CDR3 DNA sequence: TGTGCCAGCAGCTTAGGACTAGCGGGAGTCTACGAGCAGTACTTC.

The V gene is TRBV4-2, the J gene TRBJ1-2, with D hard to call. From germline, CDR1 is LGHNA and CDR2 YNFKEQ. The CDR3 length is 15 residues. Trimming shortened V by 0 bases and J by 3 bases, and 11 bases separated the two germline ends. As DNA, the CDR3 is TGTGCCAGCAGCCAAGAAGCAGAACAGTACTATGGCTACACCTTC. Translated: CASSQEAEQYYGYTF.

The chain employs TRBV7-2 and TRBJ2-7; possibly TRBD1 for D (5 bases). The CDR3 consists of 14 residues. Trimming pared 5 bases from V and 2 bases from J, leaving 13 bases between. Germline CDR1 reads SGHTA; CDR2 reads FQGNSA. The CDR3 DNA follows: TGTGCCAGCAGCCCAACTGGACAAGCCTACGAGCAGTACTTC. It encodes CASSPTGQAYEQYF.

The V gene is TRBV13, the J gene TRBJ2-1, with TRBD1 matching over 9 bases. V lost 5 bases, J lost 5 bases, and 10 bases stayed unmatched. The CDR3 is 16 amino acids. Germline V lookup: CDR1 PRHDT, CDR2 FYEKMQ (reference sequence). The CDR3 reads CASSNPTGQGNNEQFF. The CDR3 DNA sequence: TGTGCCAGCAGCAACCCTACGGGACAGGGAAACAATGAGCAGTTCTTC.

This chain connects TRBV30 to TRBJ2-1; D is undetermined. The germline CDR1 and CDR2 sequences are GTSNPN and SVGIG (reference sequence). CDR3 size: 12 residues. Trimming stripped 3 bases from V and 3 bases from J, with 6 bases between. CDR3 coding DNA: TGTGCCTGGAGGGCAGTCTACAATGAGCAGTTCTTC. Amino acids: CAWRAVYNEQFF.

The chain couples TRBV11-2 to TRBJ1-2; perhaps TRBD1 as D (5 bases). Germline values: CDR1 SGHAT, CDR2 FQNNGV. The length of the CDR3 is 11 residues. Trimming removed 3 bases at V and 8 bases at J, with 7 bases between. The CDR3 is CASSFWGGYTF. CDR3 in DNA: TGTGCCAGCAGCTTTTGGGGCGGCTACACCTTC.

This clone appeared a single time. J is TRBJ1-2 and V is TRBV6-1; TRBD1 might be the D (6 bases). The V end lost 8 bases, the J end lost 8 bases, and 18 bases lay between the germline ends. From germline, CDR1 is MNHNS and CDR2 SASEGT. The CDR3 extends over 13 amino acids. The CDR3 region is CASLLAGAWGYTF. The CDR3 region has the DNA TGTGCCAGCCTTCTCGCGGGGGCATGGGGCTACACCTTC.

This chain links TRBV19 with TRBJ2-2, with 9 positions matching TRBD2. Trimming removed 4 bases from V and 2 bases from J; junction bases left unmatched: 8. Germline values: CDR1 LNHDA, CDR2 SQIVND (reference sequence). The CDR3 is made up of 17 amino acids. The CDR3, as DNA: TGTGCCAGTAGTACCCCCCGGCTAGCGGGAAACACCGGGGAGCTGTTTTTT. The encoded protein is CASSTPRLAGNTGELFF.

The CDR3 DNA reads as TGCGCCAGCAGCCTCGAGGTACAGGGGGACACTGAAGCTTTCTTT. It translates to CASSLEVQGDTEAFF. The chain joins TRBV4-1 to TRBJ1-1, with 8 positions matching TRBD1. Germline V gene sequence: CDR1 MGHRA, CDR2 YSYEKL. The CDR3 is made up of 15 amino acids. V dropped 4 bases and J dropped 3; count of bases not matched to a gene: 7.